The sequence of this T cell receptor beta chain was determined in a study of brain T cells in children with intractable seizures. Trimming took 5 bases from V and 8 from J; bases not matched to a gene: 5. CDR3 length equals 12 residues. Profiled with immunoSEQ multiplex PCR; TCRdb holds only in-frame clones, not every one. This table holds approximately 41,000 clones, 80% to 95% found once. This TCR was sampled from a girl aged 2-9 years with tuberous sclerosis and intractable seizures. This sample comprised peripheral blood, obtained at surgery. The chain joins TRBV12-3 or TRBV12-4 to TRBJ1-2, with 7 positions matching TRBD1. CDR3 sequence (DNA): TGTGCCAGCAGTCCGAGGGGGCAGGGCTACACCTTC. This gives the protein CASSPRGQGYTF.